The following is a T cell receptor beta chain sequence with its context. Authors of the study amplified TCR beta CDR3 regions from RNA transcripts. Using the HTBI primer set, a first-round RT-PCR was run on the TCR CDR3. TCRdb recomputed calls from the multiplex PCR reads with MiXCR, one row per CDR3 protein. Of some 570,000 distinct CDR3 sequences in the sample, around 14% were seen once. The V gene lost 7 bases and the J gene lost 3 bases, with 22 bases spanning the gap. In germline, CDR1 is SNHLY, CDR2 FYNNEI. The CDR3 runs 17 residues. The record originates from a study of T cells in Graves' hyperthyroidism and ophthalmopathy.

Sequencing was done on a sample of blood. The sequence came from a woman younger than 30 with Graves' ophthalmopathy. This chain uses TRBV2 with TRBJ1-3; a weak D match, TRBD1 (6 bases). The DNA of the CDR3 is TGTGCCAGCAATCCAAGCGCGGCAGGGGCCGGTGGAAACACCATATATTTT. It codes for CASNPSAAGAGGNTIYF.